Listed below are T cell receptor beta chains from one sample, sequenced in a study of blood T cell repertoires in COVID-19. Here immunoSEQ multiplex PCR was the method, and the copy in TCRdb shows in-frame clones only, minus some. The sample shows more than 60,000 clones, 90% of them seen only once. The specimen sequenced was peripheral blood. These receptors all come from a human donor in a cohort sampled during active COVID-19. Both conserved end residues are part of each CDR3. Fields, in order: clone size, J gene, D gene, V gene, CDR3 protein, CDR3 DNA. D genes are given only for firm matches. Some rows mark clone size as missing; the rest say once, few, many or name a class of expanded clone.

NA | TRBJ1-6 | NA | TRBV30 | CAWRQAPNSPLHF | TGTGCCTGGAGGCAGGCGCCAAATTCACCCCTCCACTTT
NA | TRBJ2-1 | NA | TRBV7-8 | CASSSRREFTYNEQFF | TGTGCCAGCAGCTCGCGCCGGGAGTTTACCTACAATGAGCAGTTCTTC
NA | TRBJ2-1 | NA | TRBV13 | CASSFSREQFF | TGTGCCAGCAGCTTTTCGCGAGAGCAGTTCTTC
few | TRBJ2-7 | NA | TRBV28 | CASRYRTLLGEQYF | TGTGCCAGCAGGTACAGGACCTTGCTTGGCGAGCAGTACTTC
NA | TRBJ2-7 | TRBD2 | TRBV5-1 | CASSLLAGAVEQYF | TGCGCCAGCAGCTTACTAGCGGGGGCAGTCGAGCAGTACTTC
NA | TRBJ2-1 | NA | TRBV12-3/TRBV12-4 | CASSFRQGNEQFF | TGTGCCAGCAGTTTCCGGCAGGGCAATGAGCAGTTCTTC
NA | TRBJ1-5 | TRBD1 | TRBV29-1 | CSVLDRSGQPQHF | TGCAGCGTGCTGGACAGGTCAGGACAGCCCCAGCATTTT
NA | TRBJ2-5 | TRBD2 | TRBV18 | CASSPISGGSGETQYF | TGTGCCAGCTCACCAATTAGCGGGGGGTCTGGTGAGACCCAGTACTTC
NA | TRBJ1-3 | NA | TRBV13 | CASSFKSGKGISGNTIYF | TGTGCCAGCAGCTTTAAGTCCGGTAAGGGGATCTCTGGAAACACCATATATTTT
NA | TRBJ1-2 | TRBD1 | TRBV10-3 | CATQTGVHYGYTF | TGTGCCACCCAGACAGGGGTTCACTATGGCTACACCTTC
NA | TRBJ1-1 | NA | TRBV29-1 | CSVVFVTEAFF | TGCAGCGTTGTCTTTGTCACTGAAGCTTTCTTT
NA | TRBJ2-1 | TRBD2 | TRBV24-1 | CATSEGLAAYNEQFF | TGTGCCACCAGTGAGGGACTAGCGGCCTACAATGAGCAGTTCTTC
NA | TRBJ1-3 | NA | TRBV9 | CASSVAIVHHSGNTIYF | TGTGCCAGCAGCGTAGCTATCGTCCATCACTCTGGAAACACCATATATTTT
NA | TRBJ1-4 | NA | TRBV19 | CASSAGGEKLFF | TGTGCCAGTAGTGCGGGAGGGGAAAAACTGTTTTTT
NA | TRBJ1-2 | TRBD1 | TRBV27 | CASSGDRGLGYTF | TGTGCCAGCAGTGGGGACAGGGGGCTTGGCTACACCTTC
NA | TRBJ1-3 | NA | TRBV6-1 | CASSEGGISGNTIYF | TGTGCCAGCAGTGAAGGAGGGATTTCTGGAAACACCATATATTTT
NA | TRBJ2-6 | NA | TRBV7-9 | CASSSEGAGANVLTF | TGTGCCAGCAGCTCAGAGGGTGCCGGGGCCAACGTCCTGACTTTC
NA | TRBJ2-2 | NA | TRBV25-1 | CASREGTGELFF | TGTGCCAGCAGGGAGGGCACCGGGGAGCTGTTTTTT
NA | TRBJ1-1 | NA | TRBV7-9 | CASSPDGGGKMAFF | TGTGCCAGCAGCCCGGACGGGGGAGGAAAAATGGCTTTCTTT
NA | TRBJ2-7 | NA | TRBV6-1 | CASSEGNSEQYF | TGTGCCAGCAGTGAAGGGAACAGCGAGCAGTACTTC
NA | TRBJ2-7 | TRBD2 | TRBV28 | CASMPGLAPYEQYF | TGTGCCAGCATGCCGGGACTAGCCCCCTACGAGCAGTACTTC
NA | TRBJ1-2 | TRBD1 | TRBV6-5 | CASRFTGGHGYTF | TGTGCCAGCAGATTTACAGGGGGTCATGGCTACACCTTC
NA | TRBJ1-3 | NA | TRBV5-6 | CASSRRASSGNTIYF | TGTGCCAGCAGCCGCCGAGCTAGCTCTGGAAACACCATATATTTT
NA | TRBJ2-1 | TRBD2 | TRBV10-3 | CAISYGGGTYNEQFF | TGTGCCATCAGCTACGGGGGAGGGACTTACAATGAGCAGTTCTTC
NA | TRBJ1-2 | NA | TRBV12-3/TRBV12-4 | CASSLGGPYGYTF | TGTGCCAGCAGTTTGGGGGGGCCATATGGCTACACCTTC
NA | TRBJ2-7 | NA | TRBV28 | CASSQPLAGYEQYF | TGTGCCAGCAGCCAACCCCTCGCGGGGTACGAGCAGTACTTC
NA | TRBJ1-2 | NA | TRBV2 | CASSLEIHGYTF | TGTGCCAGCAGCCTAGAAATACATGGCTACACCTTC
NA | TRBJ2-2 | NA | TRBV7-8 | CASSANPTANTGELFF | TGTGCCAGCAGCGCAAACCCGACAGCGAACACCGGGGAGCTGTTTTTT
NA | TRBJ2-1 | NA | TRBV5-1 | CASSADLASSYNEQFF | TGCGCCAGCAGCGCGGACTTGGCGAGCTCCTACAATGAGCAGTTCTTC
NA | TRBJ1-6 | NA | TRBV6-5 | CASSYAGAREVPLHF | TGTGCCAGCAGTTACGCGGGAGCCCGGGAGGTACCCCTCCACTTT
once | TRBJ1-1 | TRBD1 | TRBV10-3 | CAIKPTGTANTEAFF | TGTGCCATCAAACCCACCGGGACAGCGAACACTGAAGCTTTCTTT
NA | TRBJ2-6 | TRBD1 | TRBV5-4 | CASSRRTGGNSGANVLTF | TGTGCCAGCAGCCGGAGGACAGGGGGGAATTCTGGGGCCAACGTCCTGACTTTC
once | TRBJ2-1 | NA | TRBV27 | CASRGQNYNEQFF | TGTGCCAGCAGGGGACAAAACTACAATGAGCAGTTCTTC